These T cell receptor beta chains were read from a single sample in a study of T-cell reconstitution after alpha-beta-depleted transplantation in children. MiXCR was run by TCRdb on the PCR reads, yielding one entry per CDR3 protein. Of hundreds of thousands of distinct CDR3 sequences in the sample, over 10% were seen once. The specimen was PBMCs, mostly from graft donor cells, collected 360 days after TCRalphabeta/CD19-depleted stem cell transplant. All receptors come from a male patient younger than 18 who had a stem cell transplant for acute myeloid leukemia, so the T cells may come from the graft donor. The CDR3 runs from the conserved cysteine through the conserved F or W. Fields, in order: J gene, clone size, D gene, V gene, CDR3 DNA, CDR3 protein. D genes are given only for firm matches. Some rows have no size entry. The others give once, few or many, or a class for an expanded clone.

TRBJ2-7 | - | - | TRBV27 | TGTGCCAGCAGTCCCCCGCGGGGTTCGTCTCCTGTCCACGAGCAGTACTTC | CASSPPRGSSPVHEQYF
TRBJ1-5 | many | - | TRBV28 | TGTGCCAGCAGTTTTCGGGGATCTCAGCCCCAGCATTTT | CASSFRGSQPQHF
TRBJ1-4 | few | TRBD1 | TRBV9 | TGTGCCAGCAGCGGACAGGGGAGGAATGAAAAACTGTTTTTT | CASSGQGRNEKLFF
TRBJ2-5 | many | - | TRBV28 | TGTGCCAGCAGTTTATCCGGGGGTCAACAAGAGACCCAGTACTTC | CASSLSGGQQETQYF
TRBJ2-6 | - | TRBD1 | TRBV30 | TGTGCCTGGAGGACCCCAGGGACAGGGGGCCCCCGGGGCAGGGTCCTGACTTTC | CAWRTPGTGGPRGRVLTF
TRBJ1-2 | - | TRBD1 | TRBV6-5 | TGTGCCAGCAGTTACTCGGCAGGGGGCTATGGCTACACCTTC | CASSYSAGGYGYTF
TRBJ2-1 | few | - | TRBV21-1 | TGTGCCAGCAGCAAAGCATCGTCTAGCGGCTACAGTGAGCAGTTCTTC | CASSKASSSGYSEQFF
TRBJ2-1 | - | TRBD2 | TRBV20-1 | TGCAGTGCTCCGCACCCGGGACTAGCGGCGCGGAGCTCCTACAATGAGCAGTTCTTC | CSAPHPGLAARSSYNEQFF
TRBJ2-7 | few | TRBD1 | TRBV6-2/TRBV6-3 | TGTGCCAGCAGTTTCCGGGACAGGGTGGCCTACGAGCAGTACTTC | CASSFRDRVAYEQYF
TRBJ2-3 | - | TRBD2 | TRBV20-1 | TGCAGTGCTAGTAGTTTAGCGGGAGACACAGATACGCAGTATTTT | CSASSLAGDTDTQYF
TRBJ2-1 | few | TRBD1 | TRBV11-3 | TGTGCCAGCAGCTTACACAGGACAGGGCCCTCACAGTTCTTC | CASSLHRTGPSQFF
TRBJ2-5 | few | - | TRBV29-1 | TGCAGCGTATCTAGTGGGGAGACCCAGTACTTC | CSVSSGETQYF
TRBJ2-5 | - | - | TRBV29-1 | TGCAGCGTTGAGGCGGTCCAAGAGACCCAGTACTTC | CSVEAVQETQYF
TRBJ2-1 | few | - | TRBV7-9 | TGTGCCAGCAGCTCCCCGGTGGGCATCCCCTACAATGAGCAGTTCTTC | CASSSPVGIPYNEQFF
TRBJ2-7 | many | - | TRBV7-2 | TGTGCCAGCAGCCCCCGACGGGACCTTAGTTCCTACGAGCAGTACTTC | CASSPRRDLSSYEQYF